A selection of T cell receptor beta chains follows, all from one sample in a study of cytomegalovirus exposure and HLA in healthy donors. Measured with immunoSEQ multiplex PCR; TCRdb has only the in-frame clones, and not every one. The sample holds approximately 160,000 clones, around 79% seen once. The material sequenced was PBMCs. The source of these receptors is a man between 25 and 39 years old in good health and CMV-seropositive. Each CDR3 is given with its conserved first and last residue. The D gene is left open where the match is weak. Not every row has a clone size; where given, it reads once, few, many or a size class.

V	D	size	J	length	CDR3	DNA
TRBV7-8	TRBD1	-	TRBJ2-4	19	CASSSRQGGSSLAKNIQYF	TGTGCCAGCAGCTCCAGACAGGGGGGTAGTTCTCTAGCCAAAAACATTCAGTACTTC
TRBV15	TRBD1	-	TRBJ2-7	15	CATSTRQGGPYEQYF	TGTGCCACCAGCACCAGACAGGGTGGCCCCTACGAGCAGTACTTC
TRBV6-1	-	-	TRBJ1-4	15	CASSTEGATNEKLFF	TGTGCCAGCAGTACTGAGGGGGCAACTAATGAAAAACTGTTTTTT
TRBV18	TRBD2	-	TRBJ2-1	18	CASSPGLAGALRYNEQFF	TGTGCCAGCTCACCTGGACTAGCGGGAGCCCTCCGCTACAATGAGCAGTTCTTC
TRBV28	-	-	TRBJ2-7	16	CASSLGDTNPAYEQYF	TGTGCCAGCAGCCTGGGGGACACTAACCCCGCCTACGAGCAGTACTTC
TRBV6-4	-	-	TRBJ2-1	16	CASSDSGTHSYNEQFF	TGTGCCAGCAGTGACTCGGGCACCCACTCCTACAATGAGCAGTTCTTC
TRBV19	TRBD1	once	TRBJ2-4	14	CASSIIGAWDSQYF	TGTGCCAGTAGTATCATAGGGGCATGGGACAGTCAGTACTTC
TRBV2	-	-	TRBJ2-4	13	CASSPQGNLIQYF	TGTGCCAGCAGCCCTCAGGGGAACCTCATTCAGTACTTC
TRBV30	-	-	TRBJ1-1	13	CAWSLNPNTEAFF	TGTGCCTGGAGTCTAAACCCGAACACTGAAGCTTTCTTT
TRBV6-5	TRBD1	-	TRBJ1-5	15	CASRGTGRSGQPQHF	TGTGCCAGCAGGGGGACAGGGAGGAGTGGGCAGCCCCAGCATTTT
TRBV5-1	TRBD1	-	TRBJ1-1	12	CASSSGQGRAFF	TGCGCCAGCAGCTCAGGACAGGGGAGAGCTTTCTTT
TRBV27	-	-	TRBJ2-5	13	CASSKQGRETQYF	TGTGCCAGCAGTAAGCAGGGGCGGGAGACCCAGTACTTC
TRBV5-1	TRBD2	-	TRBJ2-1	14	CASSPLAGSSEQFF	TGCGCCAGCAGCCCTCTAGCGGGATCAAGTGAGCAGTTCTTC
TRBV18	-	few	TRBJ2-3	16	CASSPQGVEMADTQYF	TGTGCCAGCTCACCACAGGGAGTTGAGATGGCAGATACGCAGTATTTT
TRBV18	TRBD1	-	TRBJ2-2	19	CASSPQTGTEIANTGELFF	TGTGCCAGCTCACCGCAAACCGGGACAGAAATCGCGAACACCGGGGAGCTGTTTTTT
TRBV28	TRBD1	-	TRBJ1-5	14	CASSLQGWNQPQHF	TGTGCCAGCAGTCTACAGGGGTGGAATCAGCCCCAGCATTTT
TRBV2	TRBD1	-	TRBJ2-2	15	CASTSEGGFTGELFF	TGTGCCAGCACGTCGGAAGGGGGCTTCACCGGGGAGCTGTTTTTT
TRBV30	-	-	TRBJ2-1	11	CAWSVNNEQFF	TGTGCCTGGAGTGTCAACAATGAGCAGTTCTTC
TRBV11-2	TRBD2	-	TRBJ2-7	16	CASSLGWTSGRWEQYF	TGTGCCAGCAGCTTAGGTTGGACTAGCGGACGTTGGGAGCAGTACTTC
TRBV18	TRBD2	-	TRBJ2-2	18	CASSPNLGLAGKIGELFF	TGTGCCAGCTCACCCAATTTGGGACTAGCGGGGAAGATCGGGGAGCTGTTTTTT
TRBV5-1	-	once	TRBJ1-1	17	CASSSTFERGYGAEAFF	TGCGCCAGCAGCTCTACCTTCGAGCGGGGATATGGGGCTGAAGCTTTCTTT
TRBV15	TRBD1	-	TRBJ2-3	13	CATSIDRVDTQYF	TGTGCCACCAGCATCGACAGGGTAGATACGCAGTATTTT
TRBV30	TRBD2	-	TRBJ2-7	13	CAWRTSGTLEQYF	TGTGCCTGGAGGACTAGCGGGACCCTCGAGCAGTACTTC
TRBV6-1	TRBD2	-	TRBJ2-3	15	CASKASGSSTDTQYF	TGTGCCAGCAAGGCTAGCGGGAGTAGCACAGATACGCAGTATTTT
TRBV19	TRBD1	-	TRBJ2-3	15	CASAKQGAGTDTQYF	TGTGCCAGCGCTAAACAGGGGGCTGGCACAGATACGCAGTATTTT
TRBV27	-	-	TRBJ1-5	13	CASSLRENQPQHF	TGTGCCAGCAGTTTAAGGGAGAATCAGCCCCAGCATTTT
TRBV6-1	-	-	TRBJ1-6	14	CASSEMGGDSPLHF	TGTGCCAGCAGTGAAATGGGGGGGGATTCACCCCTCCACTTT
TRBV2	-	-	TRBJ2-7	11	CASREGAEQYF	TGTGCCAGCAGGGAGGGAGCCGAGCAGTACTTC
TRBV15	-	once	TRBJ2-2	12	CATSSITGELFF	TGTGCCACCAGCAGCATCACCGGGGAGCTGTTTTTT
TRBV19	-	-	TRBJ2-2	13	CASQTGYTGELFF	TGTGCCAGTCAAACAGGGTACACCGGGGAGCTGTTTTTT
TRBV7-9	-	-	TRBJ2-7	15	CASSVGQGNSYEQYF	TGTGCCAGCAGCGTCGGGCAGGGGAACTCCTACGAGCAGTACTTC
TRBV7-8	-	-	TRBJ2-2	14	CASSYYRDTGELFF	TGTGCCAGCAGCTACTACAGGGACACCGGGGAGCTGTTTTTT
TRBV19	-	-	TRBJ2-7	13	CASSIMPGSEQYF	TGTGCCAGTAGTATAATGCCCGGGTCCGAGCAGTACTTC
TRBV7-6	-	-	TRBJ1-1	14	CASSRSQGSAEAFF	TGTGCCAGCAGCCGGAGCCAGGGGAGCGCTGAAGCTTTCTTT
TRBV5-1	-	few	TRBJ2-7	15	CASSGGTPGIGEQYF	TGCGCCAGCAGCGGGGGGACGCCAGGTATTGGCGAGCAGTACTTC
TRBV28	TRBD1	few	TRBJ2-2	17	CASSLRNRGLGTGELFF	TGTGCCAGCAGTCTCAGGAACAGGGGGCTGGGCACCGGGGAGCTGTTTTTT
TRBV14	TRBD2	once	TRBJ2-3	18	CASSQDPGLAGDFGTQYF	TGTGCCAGCAGCCAAGATCCCGGACTAGCGGGAGACTTCGGTACGCAGTATTTT
TRBV7-9	-	-	TRBJ2-6	17	CASSVPGLLSGANVLTF	TGTGCCAGCAGCGTCCCGGGACTCCTCTCTGGGGCCAACGTCCTGACTTTC
TRBV6-5	-	few	TRBJ1-2	15	CASRPRQASNYGYTF	TGTGCCAGCAGACCCAGACAAGCAAGTAACTATGGCTACACCTTC
TRBV7-9	TRBD2	-	TRBJ2-2	16	CASSLVPSGDTGELFF	TGTGCCAGCAGCTTAGTGCCTAGCGGGGACACCGGGGAGCTGTTTTTT
TRBV5-1	-	-	TRBJ1-1	14	CASSFRGTDTEAFF	TGCGCCAGCAGCTTCAGGGGAACGGACACTGAAGCTTTCTTT
TRBV5-5	-	-	TRBJ1-5	14	CASSLGQQNQPQHF	TGTGCCAGCAGCTTGGGACAGCAAAATCAGCCCCAGCATTTT
TRBV21-1	-	once	TRBJ2-5	22	CASSKVLSGTSGRLPLQETQYF	TGTGCCAGCAGCAAAGTCCTATCCGGGACTAGCGGGAGGCTCCCCCTCCAAGAGACCCAGTACTTC
TRBV4-2	TRBD2	-	TRBJ2-1	16	CASSQEERGGVNEQFF	TGTGCCAGCAGCCAAGAGGAGCGGGGGGGCGTCAATGAGCAGTTCTTC
TRBV5-1	-	-	TRBJ2-1	14	CASSLGELYNEQFF	TGCGCCAGCAGCTTGGGGGAGCTTTACAATGAGCAGTTCTTC
TRBV5-6	TRBD1	-	TRBJ2-7	14	CASSFPTGSSEQYF	TGTGCCAGCAGCTTTCCGACAGGGTCTAGCGAGCAGTACTTC
TRBV6-1	-	-	TRBJ1-4	14	CASRGQGHSEKLFF	TGTGCCAGCAGGGGCCAGGGGCATAGTGAAAAACTGTTTTTT
TRBV19	-	-	TRBJ1-4	13	CASSGQANEKLFF	TGTGCCAGTAGTGGGCAGGCTAATGAAAAACTGTTTTTT
TRBV4-1	TRBD1	-	TRBJ2-7	16	CASSQEATGWYYEQYF	TGCGCCAGCAGCCAAGAAGCGACAGGGTGGTACTACGAGCAGTACTTC
TRBV2	-	-	TRBJ2-3	13	CASRPGERYTQYF	TGTGCCAGCCGCCCCGGAGAGCGTTATACGCAGTATTTT
TRBV11-2	-	-	TRBJ2-5	16	CASRHSVAAHQETQYF	TGTGCCAGCAGGCACTCCGTAGCGGCTCACCAAGAGACCCAGTACTTC
TRBV18	-	-	TRBJ1-3	15	CASSRLTHLGNTIYF	TGTGCCAGCTCGCGGCTAACACACCTTGGAAACACCATATATTTT
TRBV28	TRBD1	-	TRBJ1-1	18	CASTSETGYRLYDTEAFF	TGTGCCAGCACCTCCGAGACAGGGTATCGTTTATATGACACTGAAGCTTTCTTT
TRBV6-1	-	-	TRBJ2-3	15	CASSEAAGLTDTQYF	TGTGCCAGCAGTGAGGCCGCTGGGCTCACAGATACGCAGTATTTT